The 11 T cell receptor beta chains given below trace back to one sample, sequenced in a study of blood T cell repertoires in COVID-19. Data came from immunoSEQ multiplex PCR; TCRdb stores just in-frame clones and leaves some out. Of about 130,000 clones listed, roughly 85% are singletons. Sample: peripheral blood. The origin of the receptors is a woman older than 75 with acute or convalescent COVID-19.

The chain employs TRBV4-1 and TRBJ1-1, with D unclear. Germline loops: CDR1 MGHRA, CDR2 YSYEKL. The V end lost 0 bases, the J end lost 6 bases, and 11 bases lay between the germline ends. The CDR3 spans 14 residues. The CDR3 nucleotides are TGCGCCAGCAGCCAAGAACTGGGGAGGGCTGAAGCTTTCTTT. This translates into CASSQELGRAEAFF.

CDR3 amino acids: CASRRAGRVATNEKLFF. The CDR3 nucleotides are TGTGCCAGTAGACGGGCGGGAAGAGTTGCAACTAATGAAAAACTGTTTTTT. V usage is TRBV19 and J usage is TRBJ1-4; D is undetermined. The CDR3 totals 17 residues. V lost 6 bases to trimming and J lost 0 bases, with 17 bases between them. Germline V lookup: CDR1 LNHDA, CDR2 SQIVND (reference sequence).

The chain couples TRBV20-1 to TRBJ1-5; 7 bases agree with TRBD1. The CDR3 has 14 amino acids. J was trimmed by 4 bases and V by 3 bases; bases with no gene match: 6. Germline-derived CDR1 and CDR2 are DFQATT and SNEGSKA (reference sequence). The CDR3 region is CSASAGQLNQPQHF. CDR3 nucleotide sequence: TGCAGTGCTAGTGCGGGACAGCTGAATCAGCCCCAGCATTTT.

The table lists this clone with a few counts. The genes are TRBV1 and TRBJ2-7; TRBD2 was called by the table and not checked on the DNA. TRBV1 is flagged as a pseudogene. This CDR3 comprises 18 residues. The CDR3 DNA follows: TGCACCAGCAGCCAAGAGTCTCTAGCGGGTGAGAGCTCCTACGAGCAGTACGTC. It is translated as CTSSQESLAGESSYEQYV.

The gene calls are TRBV9 and TRBJ1-1, with D unclear. V was shortened by 1 base and J by 8 bases, with 12 bases between the two germline ends. The CDR3 spans 13 residues. The V gene's germline CDR1 is SGDLS and CDR2 YYNGEE. The CDR3 protein is CASSVFNAGEAFF. The CDR3 DNA reads as TGTGCCAGCAGCGTATTCAACGCCGGGGAAGCTTTCTTT.

The chain carries TRBV29-1 and TRBJ2-7, with TRBD1 as a possible D gene (5 bases). There are 15 residues in the CDR3. Trimming took off 4 bases at V and 0 bases at J, with 16 bases between the two ends. Germline V CDR1 and CDR2: SQVTM, ANQGSEA. CDR3 DNA: TGCAGCGTTGTGTTTTGGACAAGAAGCTCCTACGAGCAGTACGTC. Translation gives CSVVFWTRSSYEQYV.

In DNA form, the CDR3 reads TGTGCCAGCAGCCCCAGGGACAGGAACTATGGCTACACCTTC. Translated, it gives CASSPRDRNYGYTF. The chain carries TRBV5-4 and TRBJ1-2; TRBD1 agrees at 8 bases. Germline assignment: CDR1 SGHNT and CDR2 YYREEE (reference sequence). V trimming: 4 bases; J trimming: 2 bases; junction bases outside the gene matches: 4. This CDR3 region has 14 residues.

The genes are TRBV18 and TRBJ1-3; D gene unclear. This CDR3 is 13 amino acids long. Trimming removed 2 bases at V and 3 bases at J, with 5 bases between. Per germline, CDR1 KGHSH and CDR2 LQKENI. The CDR3 spells CASSPNNGNTIYF. The CDR3 DNA sequence: TGTGCCAGCTCACCAAATAATGGAAACACCATATATTTT. Filled out from reference TRBV18 and TRBJ1-3, the complete variable domain reads NAGVMQNPRHLVRRRGQEARLRCSPMKGHSHVYWYRQLPEEGLKFMVYLQKENIIDESGMPKERFSAEFPKEGPSILRIQQVVRGDSAAYFCASSPNNGNTIYFGEGSWLTVV.

The rearrangement links TRBV7-2 to TRBJ2-3; 8 nucleotides match TRBD2. Trimming removed 6 bases from V and 4 bases from J; junction bases left unmatched: 9. There are 15 residues in the CDR3. Germline V CDR1 and CDR2: SGHTA, FQGNSA. This CDR3 reads CASRDRGGLADTQYF. The CDR3 DNA reads as TGTGCCAGCAGAGACCGGGGGGGCTTAGCAGATACGCAGTATTTT.

This clone was seen once. The rearrangement uses TRBV7-9 and TRBJ1-2; TRBD1 aligns across 12 bases. After removal of 6 bases from V and 7 bases from J, the junction contained 12 bases not matched to a gene. The length of the CDR3 is 16 residues. The germline CDR1 and CDR2 sequences are SEHNR and FQNEAQ (reference sequence). As DNA, the CDR3 is TGTGCCAGCAGTCCCTGGGACAGGGGGCTATATGTTGGCTACACCTTC. It yields the protein CASSPWDRGLYVGYTF. Supplemented by reference TRBV7-9 and TRBJ1-2, the full variable domain reads DTGVSQNPRHKITKRGQNVTFRCDPISEHNRLYWYRQTLGQGPEFLTYFQNEAQLEKSRLLSDRFSAERPKGSFSTLEIQRTEQGDSAMYLCASSPWDRGLYVGYTFGSGTRLTVV.

This clone was recorded once. This chain links TRBV5-1 with TRBJ1-1, with 8 bases aligning to TRBD1. J lost 2 bases, V lost 0 bases, and 12 bases had no gene match. This CDR3 comprises 18 residues. Germline assignment: CDR1 SGHRS and CDR2 YFSETQ. This chain's CDR3 is CASSLESGGMGRNTEAFF. In DNA form, the CDR3 reads TGCGCCAGCAGCTTGGAGTCAGGGGGCATGGGGCGAAACACTGAAGCTTTCTTT.